This T cell receptor beta chain stems from a study of T cell changes during pregnancy in multiple sclerosis. The repertoire was sequenced with immunoSEQ multiplex PCR; TCRdb's copy has only in-frame clones and lacks some. This table has approximately 50,000 clones, 80% to 95% appearing once. The CDR3 totals 15 residues. Looked up from germline, CDR1 is ENHRY and CDR2 is SYGVKD. After removal of 5 bases from V and 5 bases from J, the junction contained 7 bases not matched to a gene. This specimen consisted of peripheral blood, obtained in the third trimester of pregnancy. The J gene is TRBJ2-1, the V gene TRBV10-3; 9 bases line up with TRBD2. The TCR originated in a female donor in good health, enrolled as a control in a pregnancy study. DNA for the CDR3: TGTGCCATCAGTCCCCTAGCGGGAACGAACAATGAGCAGTTCTTC. Its protein product is CAISPLAGTNNEQFF.